This record looks at one T cell receptor beta chain sequence and its context. This entry belongs to a study of T cell responses to AZD1222 COVID-19 vaccine. TCRdb's copy holds only in-frame clones and misses some; the assay was immunoSEQ multiplex PCR. The table has around 120,000 clones, about 91% seen once. This CDR3 comprises 14 residues. The germline V gene has CDR1 SGHTS and CDR2 YDEGEE. The V gene lost 7 bases and the J gene lost 1 base, with 14 bases spanning the gap. This chain links TRBV5-8 with TRBJ1-1; maybe TRBD1 (6 bases). The sample was peripheral blood, taken on day 0 of AZD1222 vaccination. This clonotype was sampled from an adult in good health. The CDR3 region is CASLRGLGNTEAFF. As DNA, the CDR3 is TGTGCCAGCCTAAGGGGGTTGGGGAACACTGAAGCTTTCTTT.